The 20 T cell receptor beta chains presented below share a single source sample, sequenced in a study of blood T cell repertoires in COVID-19. The method was immunoSEQ multiplex PCR; TCRdb's version includes in-frame clones alone and lacks a portion of them. The sample gives tens of thousands of clones, approximately 85% of which show up once; about 4.6% is in the top ten. Sequenced: peripheral blood. Receptors originate from a man older than 75 with acute or convalescent COVID-19.

This clone appeared a few times. The chain couples TRBV11-3 to TRBJ2-3, with TRBD2 matching over 8 bases. Trimming cost V 5 bases and J 6 bases; bases outside gene matches: 4. Per the germline V gene, CDR1 is SGHNT and CDR2 is YENEEA. The CDR3 has 13 amino acids. The CDR3 nucleotides are TGTGCCAGCAGCCCGGGGGGGCTGGATACGCAGTATTTT. Residues: CASSPGGLDTQYF.

The chain combines TRBV12-1 with TRBJ1-1; TRBD1, the table's D call, lacks a check against the DNA. TRBV12-1 is a listed pseudogene. This CDR3 is built from 14 residues. CDR3 loop: CASSLGQMNTEAFF. CDR3 DNA sequence: TGTGCCAGCAGCCTGGGACAGATGAACACTGAAGCTTTCTTT.

The chain employs TRBV6-6 and TRBJ2-3; 7 bases are shared with TRBD1. J was trimmed by 5 bases and V by 2 bases; bases with no gene match: 7. This CDR3 is built from 15 residues. Germline CDR1 is MNHNY and CDR2 is SVGAGI (reference sequence). The CDR3 DNA sequence: TGTGCCAGCAGTTACAGGCAGGGGGTTGGAGATACGCAGTATTTT. Residues: CASSYRQGVGDTQYF.

The chain recombines TRBV5-4 with TRBJ2-6; 8 bases are a match to TRBD2. The V gene's germline CDR1 is SGHNT and CDR2 YYREEE (reference sequence). V lost 2 bases and J lost 0; bases outside the gene matches: 7. This CDR3 is built from 18 residues. The CDR3, as DNA: TGTGCCAGCAGCTTACAACTAGCGGCCAGCTCTGGGGCCAACGTCCTGACTTTC. Protein sequence: CASSLQLAASSGANVLTF.

This CDR3 is CASESGARNEQFF. The CDR3 DNA is TGTGCCAGCGAAAGTGGGGCCCGAAATGAGCAGTTCTTC. V and J are TRBV2 and TRBJ2-1; possible D gene TRBD1, 5 bases. Germline CDR1 and CDR2: SNHLY and FYNNEI. The CDR3 spans 13 residues. The V end was cut by 8 bases, the J end by 7 bases, with 15 bases between.

This sequence joins TRBV12-3 or TRBV12-4 and TRBJ2-7; D is uncertain. The CDR3 totals 12 residues. V was pared by 4 bases and J by 0 bases, with 4 bases between. For the CDR3, the DNA is TGTGCCAGCAGTTGGAGCTCCTACGAGCAGTACTTC. Its translation is CASSWSSYEQYF.

This clone appeared a few times. J is TRBJ2-2 and V is TRBV11-2; 14 positions agree with TRBD2. The CDR3 loop spans 19 amino acids. CDR1 and CDR2 from the germline V gene are SGHAT and FQNNGV. With V trimmed by 6 bases and J by 1 base, 10 bases remained unmatched. The CDR3 coding sequence is TGTGCCAGCAGGCCACTGGGACTAGCGGGAGTTTGGAACACCGGGGAGCTGTTTTTT. Translation: CASRPLGLAGVWNTGELFF.

The J gene is TRBJ1-2, the V gene TRBV27; tentatively, D is TRBD1 (6 bases). In germline, CDR1 is MNHEY, CDR2 SMNVEV (reference sequence). The CDR3 is 16 amino acids. V gave up 6 bases and J gave up 1 base, with 18 bases separating them. The CDR3 DNA follows: TGTGCCAGCAGCCCCCGGACAGATACAATTAACTATGGCTACACCTTC. Encoded protein: CASSPRTDTINYGYTF.

The chain couples TRBV5-5 to TRBJ1-5, with 9 nucleotides matching TRBD1. CDR1 and CDR2 (germline): SGHKS, YYEKEE (reference sequence). The length of the CDR3 is 16 residues. The V gene end was trimmed by 4 bases and the J gene end by 3 bases; junction bases not matched to a gene: 8. The CDR3 bases are TGTGCCAGCAGCCCCGCACAGGGGGCGGACAATCAGCCCCAGCATTTT. This encodes CASSPAQGADNQPQHF. Full variable domain (remainder filled in from reference TRBV5-5 and TRBJ1-5): DAGVTQSPTHLIKTRGQQVTLRCSPISGHKSVSWYQQVLGQGPQFIFQYYEKEERGRGNFPDRFSARQFPNYSSELNVNALLLGDSALYLCASSPAQGADNQPQHFGDGTRLSIL.

V usage is TRBV6-5 and J usage is TRBJ2-1; 8 nucleotides align to TRBD1. The CDR3 sequence is 14 residues long. Germline CDR1 MNHEY, CDR2 SVGAGI. The V and J ends lost 2 bases and 9 bases, in that order; junction bases with no gene match: 6. The CDR3 is CASSYRQGAIEQFF. The DNA of the CDR3 is TGTGCCAGCAGTTACCGCCAGGGGGCGATTGAGCAGTTCTTC.

The V call is TRBV5-1, the J call TRBJ1-1; 7 bases fit TRBD1. The V gene end was trimmed by 0 bases and the J gene end by 3 bases; junction bases not matched to a gene: 5. This CDR3 has 15 amino acids. CDR1 is SGHRS and CDR2 is YFSETQ in the germline V gene. CDR3 in DNA: TGCGCCAGCAGCTTGGTCGAGGGGGCCGACACTGAAGCTTTCTTT. Translated, it gives CASSLVEGADTEAFF.

The V call is TRBV19, the J call TRBJ2-6; 10 nucleotides align to TRBD1. V lost 5 bases to trimming and J lost 1 base; unmatched junction nucleotides: 5. The CDR3 sequence is 17 residues long. Germline V lookup: CDR1 LNHDA, CDR2 SQIVND (reference sequence). The DNA of the CDR3 is TGTGCCAGTAGTCTAGGACAGGGGGGTTCTGGGGCCAACGTCCTGACTTTC. Its translation: CASSLGQGGSGANVLTF. The variable domain in full, with the rest retrieved from reference TRBV19 and TRBJ2-6, is DGGITQSPKYLFRKEGQNVTLSCEQNLNHDAMYWYRQDPGQGLRLIYYSQIVNDFQKGDIAEGYSVSREKKESFPLTVTSAQKNPTAFYLCASSLGQGGSGANVLTFGAGSRLTVL.

This rearrangement joins TRBV19 to TRBJ1-3; no firm D call. Trimming pared 5 bases from V and 9 bases from J, leaving 11 bases between. Germline V lookup: CDR1 LNHDA, CDR2 SQIVND (reference sequence). The CDR3 contains 12 residues. The CDR3 protein is CASSVLRGTIYF. The CDR3 nucleotides are TGTGCCAGTAGTGTCCTCCGCGGCACCATATATTTT. Full variable domain (rest looked up from reference TRBV19 and TRBJ1-3): DGGITQSPKYLFRKEGQNVTLSCEQNLNHDAMYWYRQDPGQGLRLIYYSQIVNDFQKGDIAEGYSVSREKKESFPLTVTSAQKNPTAFYLCASSVLRGTIYFGEGSWLTVV.

This clone has only a few counts. V and J are TRBV20-1 and TRBJ2-3; D possibly corresponds to TRBD2 (6 bases). The CDR3 runs to 14 residues. CDR1 DFQATT and CDR2 SNEGSKA come from the germline V gene (reference sequence). V gave up 3 bases and J gave up 0 bases, with 10 bases separating them. As DNA, the CDR3 is TGCAGTGCTAGTCTTGCGGGGAGCACAGATACGCAGTATTTT. Translating gives CSASLAGSTDTQYF.

The J gene is TRBJ1-3, the V gene TRBV28, with D possibly TRBD1 on 5 matching bases. The V end was cut by 5 bases, the J end by 0 bases, with 17 bases between. The germline CDR1 and CDR2 sequences are MDHEN and SYDVKM. The CDR3 sequence is 17 residues long. CDR3 sequence (DNA): TGTGCCAGCAGTGGCCCACAGGCGGGGTTCTCTGGAAACACCATATATTTT. This translates into CASSGPQAGFSGNTIYF.

This clone was recorded only once. This chain uses TRBV6-2 or TRBV6-3 with TRBJ1-2, with D unresolved. V lost 3 bases and J 4 bases, leaving 15 bases between the germline ends. The CDR3 contains 15 residues. Germline V gives CDR1 MNHEY, CDR2 SVGEGT. The CDR3, as DNA: TGTGCCAGCAGTTATTCACAACAGAACCCCTATGGCTACACCTTC. Protein product: CASSYSQQNPYGYTF.

V and J are TRBV28 and TRBJ2-3; TRBD1 aligns across 7 bases. CDR1 and CDR2 from the germline V gene are MDHEN and SYDVKM. Trimming took 6 bases from V and 5 from J; bases not matched to a gene: 2. This CDR3 is 12 amino acids long. CDR3 region: CASRQGKDTQYF. The CDR3 DNA sequence: TGTGCCAGCAGACAGGGGAAAGATACGCAGTATTTT.

The V call is TRBV5-5, the J call TRBJ1-6; D might be TRBD1 (5 bases). V lost 2 bases, J lost 7 bases, and 16 bases lay in between. This CDR3 has 16 residues. Germline V gene sequence: CDR1 SGHKS, CDR2 YYEKEE (reference sequence). CDR3 in amino acids: CASSLTWARVNSPLHF. The CDR3 DNA is TGTGCCAGCAGCTTAACCTGGGCCAGGGTAAATTCACCCCTCCACTTT.

The rearrangement uses TRBV5-8 and TRBJ2-1; 10 positions agree with TRBD1. The CDR3 loop spans 17 amino acids. Germline V gives CDR1 SGHTS, CDR2 YDEGEE. Trimming removed 3 bases from V and 0 bases from J; junction bases left unmatched: 6. This chain's CDR3 is CASSSYRTGGSYNEQFF. The CDR3 DNA follows: TGTGCCAGCAGCTCTTACCGGACAGGGGGCTCCTACAATGAGCAGTTCTTC.

The rearrangement joins TRBV7-2 to TRBJ2-7; possible D gene TRBD2, 6 bases. CDR1 and CDR2 (germline): SGHTA, FQGNSA. V lost 3 bases and J 0 bases, leaving 9 bases between the germline ends. The CDR3 runs 14 residues. In DNA, the CDR3 is TGTGCCAGCAGCTTTTACGGGAGCTCCTACGAGCAGTACTTC. It yields the protein CASSFYGSSYEQYF.